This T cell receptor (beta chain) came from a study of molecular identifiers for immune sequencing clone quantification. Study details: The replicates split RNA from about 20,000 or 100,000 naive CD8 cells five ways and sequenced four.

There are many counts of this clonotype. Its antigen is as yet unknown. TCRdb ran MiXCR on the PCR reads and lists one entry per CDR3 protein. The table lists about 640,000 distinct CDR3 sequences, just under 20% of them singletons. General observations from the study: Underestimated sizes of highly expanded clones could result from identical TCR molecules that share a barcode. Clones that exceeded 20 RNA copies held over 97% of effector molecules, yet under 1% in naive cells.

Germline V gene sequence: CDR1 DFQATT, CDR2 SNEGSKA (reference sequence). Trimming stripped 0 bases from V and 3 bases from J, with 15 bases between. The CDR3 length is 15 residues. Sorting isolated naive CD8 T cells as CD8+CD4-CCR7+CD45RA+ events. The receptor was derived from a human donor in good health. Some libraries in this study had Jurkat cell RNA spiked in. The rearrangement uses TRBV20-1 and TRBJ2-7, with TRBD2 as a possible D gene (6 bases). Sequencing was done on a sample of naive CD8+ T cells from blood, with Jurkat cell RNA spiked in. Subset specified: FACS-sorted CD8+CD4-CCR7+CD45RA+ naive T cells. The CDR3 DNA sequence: TGCAGTGCTAGAGATGTTGCGGGACCGGACTACGAGCAGTACTTC. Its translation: CSARDVAGPDYEQYF.